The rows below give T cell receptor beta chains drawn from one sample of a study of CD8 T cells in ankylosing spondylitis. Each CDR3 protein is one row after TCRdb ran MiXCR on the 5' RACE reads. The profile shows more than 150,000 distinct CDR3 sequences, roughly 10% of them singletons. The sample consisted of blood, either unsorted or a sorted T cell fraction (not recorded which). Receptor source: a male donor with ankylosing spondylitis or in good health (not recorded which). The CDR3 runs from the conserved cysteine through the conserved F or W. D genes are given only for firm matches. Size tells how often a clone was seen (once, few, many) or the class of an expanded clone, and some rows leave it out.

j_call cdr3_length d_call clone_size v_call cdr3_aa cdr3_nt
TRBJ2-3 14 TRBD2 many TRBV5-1 CASGTSGGTDTQYF TGCGCCAGCGGGACTAGCGGTGGCACAGATACGCAGTATTTT
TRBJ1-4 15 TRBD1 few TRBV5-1 CASSRDRGPEEKLFF TGCGCCAGCAGCCGAGACAGGGGGCCGGAGGAAAAACTGTTTTTT
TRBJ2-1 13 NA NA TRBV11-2 CASSSDSGNEQFF TGTGCCAGCAGCTCGGACAGTGGCAATGAGCAGTTCTTC
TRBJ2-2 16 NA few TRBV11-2 CASIGGGRGYTGELFF TGTGCCAGTATCGGAGGCGGCAGGGGATACACCGGGGAGCTGTTTTTT
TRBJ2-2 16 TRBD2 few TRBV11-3 CASSPRGLAGTGELFF TGTGCCAGCAGCCCCCGCGGACTAGCGGGCACCGGGGAGCTGTTTTTT
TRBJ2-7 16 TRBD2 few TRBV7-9 CASSSQSSGRGYEQYF TGTGCCAGCAGCTCCCAATCTAGCGGGAGGGGGTACGAGCAGTACTTC
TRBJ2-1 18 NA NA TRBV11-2 CASSLDSRVLAAYNEQFF TGTGCCAGCAGCTTAGATTCGCGGGTTTTAGCGGCTTACAATGAGCAGTTCTTC
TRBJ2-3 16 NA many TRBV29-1 CSVEEPLTVKADTQYF TGCAGCGTTGAAGAACCCCTAACAGTTAAGGCAGATACGCAGTATTTT
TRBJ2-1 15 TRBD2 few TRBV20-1 CSAQERAGTGTKQFF TGCAGTGCACAGGAGAGGGCGGGTACCGGGACTAAGCAGTTCTTC
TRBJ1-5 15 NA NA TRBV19 CASSLSRDSNQPQHF TGTGCCAGTAGTCTCTCACGGGACAGCAATCAGCCCCAGCATTTT
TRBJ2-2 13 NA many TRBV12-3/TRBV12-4 CASSKVNTGELFF TGTGCCAGCAGTAAGGTGAACACCGGGGAGCTGTTTTTT
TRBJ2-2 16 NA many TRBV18 CASSPPKRITAGELFF TGTGCCAGCTCACCACCTAAACGAATTACAGCCGGGGAGCTGTTTTTT
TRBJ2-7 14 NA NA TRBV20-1 CSARGRGGIHEQYF TGCAGTGCCCGAGGACGCGGGGGCATCCACGAGCAGTACTTC
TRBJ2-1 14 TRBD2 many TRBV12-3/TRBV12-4 CASVSGTTYNEQFF TGTGCCAGCGTCAGCGGGACTACCTACAATGAGCAGTTCTTC
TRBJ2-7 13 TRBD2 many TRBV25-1 CASSLAGEYEQYF TGTGCCAGCAGCCTAGCGGGAGAGTACGAGCAGTACTTC
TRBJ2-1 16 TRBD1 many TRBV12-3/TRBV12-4 CASSLPGDRGYNEQFF TGTGCCAGCAGTTTGCCAGGGGACAGGGGATACAATGAGCAGTTCTTC
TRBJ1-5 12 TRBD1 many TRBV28 CASRSQGAAQHF TGTGCCAGCAGATCACAGGGGGCGGCCCAGCATTTT
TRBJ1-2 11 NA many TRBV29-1 CSAGDPEGYTF TGCAGCGCTGGGGACCCCGAGGGCTACACCTTC
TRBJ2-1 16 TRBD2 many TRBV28 CASSLREGLANNEQFF TGTGCCAGCAGTTTGAGGGAGGGCCTGGCAAACAATGAGCAGTTCTTC
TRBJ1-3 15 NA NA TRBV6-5 CASSYSGSFGNTIYF TGTGCCAGCAGTTACTCAGGGAGTTTTGGAAACACCATATATTTT